A selection of T cell receptor beta chains follows, all from one sample in a study of blood T cell repertoires in COVID-19. Only in-frame clones appear in the TCRdb table, and some are missing; sequencing was by immunoSEQ multiplex PCR. The sample consists of more than 250,000 clones, roughly 89% of them appearing once. Sequenced material: PBMCs or T cells enriched from blood (not recorded which). The receptor source for this set is a woman in her forties who had recovered from COVID-19. Each CDR3 is given with its conserved first and last residue. A D gene is named only where the DNA matches it firmly. Clone size is given for some rows only: seen once, a few or many times, or a class if the clone is expanded.

cdr3_aa cdr3_nt d_call j_call clone_size v_call
CASSPGQAQYSYNEQFF TGTGCCAGCTCACCAGGACAAGCGCAGTACTCCTACAATGAGCAGTTCTTC NA TRBJ2-1 NA TRBV18
CASSLITGPGFSNQPQHF TGCGCCAGCAGCTTGATAACCGGCCCCGGGTTTAGCAATCAGCCCCAGCATTTT NA TRBJ1-5 once TRBV5-1
CASSEMVGETQYF TGCGCCAGCAGTGAGATGGTCGGGGAGACCCAGTACTTC NA TRBJ2-5 NA TRBV10-1
CASSRQGINTGELFF TGTGCCAGCAGTCGACAGGGGATCAACACCGGGGAGCTGTTTTTT TRBD1 TRBJ2-2 NA TRBV7-2
CAYRTGVYEQYF TGTGCCTACAGGACAGGTGTCTACGAGCAGTACTTC TRBD1 TRBJ2-7 NA TRBV30
CASRRQGDNGYTF TGTGCCAGCAGACGACAGGGGGATAATGGCTACACCTTC TRBD1 TRBJ1-2 NA TRBV6-5
CASSLAPDSLETQYF TGTGCCAGCAGCCTTGCCCCGGACAGTCTAGAGACCCAGTACTTC NA TRBJ2-5 once TRBV9
CASSLLTTTGELFF TGTGCCAGCAGCTTGTTGACTACCACCGGGGAGCTGTTTTTT NA TRBJ2-2 once TRBV11-2
CAISGGVNTGELFF TGTGCCATCAGTGGGGGGGTTAACACCGGGGAGCTGTTTTTT NA TRBJ2-2 NA TRBV10-3
CASSPPYPGELFF TGTGCCAGCAGTCCACCCTACCCCGGGGAGCTGTTTTTT NA TRBJ2-2 NA TRBV12-3/TRBV12-4
CASRILTGVYSPLHF TGTGCCAGCAGGATTCTGACAGGGGTGTACTCACCCCTCCACTTT TRBD1 TRBJ1-6 NA TRBV2
CASRPRGFDSPLHF TGTGCCAGCAGGCCAAGGGGTTTCGATTCACCCCTCCACTTT NA TRBJ1-6 NA TRBV28
CASSLGLAGGEQYF TGCGCCAGCAGCTTGGGGCTAGCGGGAGGCGAGCAGTACTTC TRBD2 TRBJ2-7 many TRBV5-1
CASSLAEGQGGTEAFF TGCGCCAGCAGCTTGGCCGAAGGACAGGGCGGGACTGAAGCTTTCTTT TRBD1 TRBJ1-1 NA TRBV5-1
CASRPGTLNTGELFF TGTGCCAGCCGTCCCGGGACACTGAACACCGGGGAGCTGTTTTTT NA TRBJ2-2 once TRBV6-5
CASSLEGGRSYNEQFF TGTGCCAGCAGCTTGGAAGGAGGACGGTCCTACAATGAGCAGTTCTTC NA TRBJ2-1 NA TRBV5-4
CASSADSSVSNEQYF TGTGCCAGCAGCGCTGACTCCAGCGTGAGTAACGAGCAGTACTTC NA TRBJ2-7 NA TRBV6-2/TRBV6-3
CASSQTGVGSYEQYF TGTGCCAGCAGCCAGACAGGGGTTGGGTCCTACGAGCAGTACTTC TRBD1 TRBJ2-7 NA TRBV7-2
CASSVNRAMNTEAFF TGTGCCAGCAGCGTCAACAGGGCCATGAACACTGAAGCTTTCTTT NA TRBJ1-1 NA TRBV11-2
CAWKTSGTGNTEAFF TGTGCCTGGAAGACTTCCGGGACTGGGAACACTGAAGCTTTCTTT NA TRBJ1-1 NA TRBV30
CASSDPLREQYF TGTGCCAGCAGTGACCCATTGAGGGAGCAGTACTTC NA TRBJ2-7 NA TRBV6-1
CASSLSLFATNEKLFF TGTGCCAGCAGCTTATCTCTCTTTGCAACTAATGAAAAACTGTTTTTT NA TRBJ1-4 NA TRBV7-4
CATSEAGTSGNTGELFF TGTGCCACCAGTGAGGCCGGGACTAGCGGGAACACCGGGGAGCTGTTTTTT TRBD2 TRBJ2-2 NA TRBV24-1
CASSLVPGVMNTEAFF TGTGCCAGCAGCTTAGTTCCGGGAGTAATGAACACTGAAGCTTTCTTT NA TRBJ1-1 NA TRBV7-2
CAYRLAGVHEQFF TGTGCCTACCGACTAGCGGGAGTCCATGAGCAGTTCTTC TRBD2 TRBJ2-1 NA TRBV2
CAWKGTAYEQYF TGTGCCTGGAAAGGGACAGCCTACGAGCAGTACTTC TRBD1 TRBJ2-7 once TRBV30
CASSYSGTSGYEQYF TGTGCCAGCAGTTACTCTGGGACTAGCGGCTACGAGCAGTACTTC TRBD2 TRBJ2-7 NA TRBV6-5
CASSVGQPYEQYF TGTGCCAGCTCGGTGGGACAGCCCTACGAGCAGTACTTC TRBD1 TRBJ2-7 few TRBV2
CASSLPTPDSGNTIYF TGTGCCAGCAGCTTACCGACACCAGACTCTGGAAACACCATATATTTT NA TRBJ1-3 once TRBV7-9
CASSTRDRRTQYF TGTGCCAGCAGCACCCGGGACAGGAGGACCCAGTACTTC TRBD1 TRBJ2-5 NA TRBV5-5
CASSLKSSAPQETQYF TGTGCCAGCAGCTTAAAGTCTAGCGCCCCCCAAGAGACCCAGTACTTC NA TRBJ2-5 NA TRBV7-2
CASSPPLSYTDTQYF TGCGCCAGCAGCCCGCCCCTGTCCTATACAGATACGCAGTATTTT NA TRBJ2-3 NA TRBV5-1
CASGPQNRARLSNQPQHF TGTGCCAGCGGCCCTCAGAACAGGGCTCGCCTTAGCAATCAGCCCCAGCATTTT NA TRBJ1-5 NA TRBV6-2/TRBV6-3
CASSSQDRGSTYEQYF TGTGCCAGCAGTTCCCAGGACAGGGGAAGTACCTACGAGCAGTACTTC TRBD1 TRBJ2-7 NA TRBV6-6
CASSLGLAGVFEQFF TGTGCCAGCAGCTTGGGACTAGCGGGAGTATTTGAGCAGTTCTTC TRBD2 TRBJ2-1 NA TRBV7-2
CASSSGQGEDSRGNTIYF TGTGCCAGCAGTTCCGGACAGGGGGAGGATTCCCGTGGAAACACCATATATTTT TRBD1 TRBJ1-3 NA TRBV2
CACLPVARETQYF TGTGCCTGCCTCCCGGTGGCGAGGGAGACCCAGTACTTC NA TRBJ2-5 NA TRBV30
CASSSTGERSPLHF TGCGCCAGCAGCAGTACAGGGGAACGTTCACCCCTCCACTTT TRBD1 TRBJ1-6 NA TRBV5-1
CASSRTPTSGYQETQYF TGTGCCAGCAGTCGAACCCCCACTAGCGGCTACCAAGAGACCCAGTACTTC TRBD2 TRBJ2-5 few TRBV25-1
CASSLGSYQPQHF TGTGCCAGCAGCTTAGGGAGTTATCAGCCCCAGCATTTT NA TRBJ1-5 NA TRBV7-2
CASTAGTLNTGELFF TGTGCCAGCACAGCCGGGACACTGAACACCGGGGAGCTGTTTTTT NA TRBJ2-2 NA TRBV6-6
CASSLGLAGGLDTQYF TGTGCCAGCAGCTTGGGGCTAGCGGGAGGGTTAGATACGCAGTATTTT TRBD2 TRBJ2-3 NA TRBV7-8
CASSSPGWRDAYNEQFF TGTGCCAGCAGCTCCCCCGGGTGGCGGGACGCCTACAATGAGCAGTTCTTC NA TRBJ2-1 NA TRBV13
CASGTGVSYEQYF TGTGCCAGCGGGACAGGGGTCAGCTACGAGCAGTACTTC TRBD1 TRBJ2-7 NA TRBV9
CARTDRESQGTDTQYF TGTGCCAGGACGGACAGGGAGTCTCAGGGCACAGATACGCAGTATTTT TRBD1 TRBJ2-3 NA TRBV19
CASSLWSDNEQFF TGTGCCAGCAGTTTATGGTCAGACAATGAGCAGTTCTTC NA TRBJ2-1 NA TRBV27
CSVEGDGGTGELFF TGCAGCGTTGAGGGGGACGGGGGCACCGGGGAGCTGTTTTTT NA TRBJ2-2 once TRBV29-1
CASASGTNTGELFF TGTGCCAGTGCTAGCGGCACGAACACCGGGGAGCTGTTTTTT TRBD2 TRBJ2-2 NA TRBV2
CASSEDRASLPNTGELFF TGTGCCAGCAGTGAAGACAGGGCCTCCTTGCCTAACACCGGGGAGCTGTTTTTT NA TRBJ2-2 NA TRBV6-1
CASSFNSGANVLTF TGTGCCAGCAGCTTTAACTCTGGGGCCAACGTCCTGACTTTC NA TRBJ2-6 NA TRBV7-9
CASSERGRENGYTF TGTGCCAGCAGTGAAAGGGGGAGGGAAAATGGCTACACCTTC NA TRBJ1-2 NA TRBV6-1
CAWSRTGGRNTEAFF TGTGCCTGGAGTAGGACAGGGGGTAGGAACACTGAAGCTTTCTTT TRBD1 TRBJ1-1 NA TRBV30
CASSQDVAGPPSYEQYF TGCGCCAGCAGCCAAGACGTAGCGGGACCACCTTCCTACGAGCAGTACTTC TRBD2 TRBJ2-7 once TRBV4-1